The 13 T cell receptor beta chains given below trace back to one sample, sequenced in a study of blood T cell repertoires in COVID-19. Libraries were prepared by immunoSEQ multiplex PCR; TCRdb keeps only in-frame clonotypes and omits some of them. The sample carries 250,000 to 350,000 clones, about nine tenths recorded once. The specimen sequenced was peripheral blood. Receptor source: a woman between 50 and 59 years old who had recovered from COVID-19.

Here the CDR3 reads CASISGGGHEQFF. As DNA, the CDR3 is TGTGCCAGCATATCGGGGGGAGGTCATGAGCAGTTCTTC. The genes are TRBV28 and TRBJ2-1; TRBD2 agrees at 7 bases. Germline lookup yields CDR1 MDHEN and CDR2 SYDVKM. With 7 bases clipped from V and 8 bases from J, the junction kept 8 bases outside the gene matches. The CDR3 has 13 residues.

J is TRBJ2-7 and V is TRBV4-3, with D perhaps matching TRBD2 (6 bases). CDR1 and CDR2 (germline): LGHNA, YSLEER. The CDR3 covers 17 residues. V lost 4 bases, J lost 0 bases, and 19 bases lay in between. CDR3 region: CASSLRIGTPNSYEQYF. The CDR3 nucleotides read TGCGCCAGCAGCCTCCGGATCGGGACTCCGAACTCCTACGAGCAGTACTTC.

V gene TRBV7-9 combines with J gene TRBJ2-1, with D possibly being TRBD2 (6 bases). Trimming took 7 bases from V and 7 from J, leaving 17 bases between them. Germline V gene lookup returns CDR1 SEHNR and CDR2 FQNEAQ (reference sequence). The CDR3 is 14 amino acids. Here the CDR3 DNA reads TGTGCCAGCACCCTTGGAGGGCCAAAAAATGAGCAGTTCTTC. This translates into CASTLGGPKNEQFF.

This sequence joins TRBV11-2 and TRBJ2-5; 7 bases are shared with TRBD2. The V and J ends lost 5 bases and 2 bases, in that order; junction bases with no gene match: 14. The CDR3 totals 17 residues. Germline V gene data show CDR1 as SGHAT and CDR2 as FQNNGV. This CDR3 reads CASSPRGSLAEQETQYF. CDR3 coding DNA: TGTGCCAGCAGCCCCAGAGGAAGCCTAGCGGAACAAGAGACCCAGTACTTC.

This clone was seen only a few times. The chain couples TRBV11-2 to TRBJ1-2, with 7 bases lining up with TRBD1. From germline, CDR1 is SGHAT and CDR2 FQNNGV. CDR3 length: 12 amino acids. V lost 7 bases and J lost 8; bases outside the gene matches: 7. The CDR3 spells CASTRQGWGYTF. As DNA, the CDR3 is TGTGCCAGCACCCGACAGGGTTGGGGCTACACCTTC. The entire variable domain, with the rest obtained from reference TRBV11-2 and TRBJ1-2, is as follows: EAGVAQSPRYKIIEKRQSVAFWCNPISGHATLYWYQQILGQGPKLLIQFQNNGVVDDSQLPKDRFSAERLKGVDSTLKIQPAKLEDSAVYLCASTRQGWGYTFGSGTRLTVV.

The V and J genes are TRBV30 and TRBJ2-5, with 10 bases aligning to TRBD2. Germline values: CDR1 GTSNPN, CDR2 SVGIG (reference sequence). The CDR3 sequence is 16 residues long. V was clipped by 2 bases and J by 2 bases; unmatched bases: 8. CDR3 DNA: TGTGCCTGGAGTACCCTAGCGGGAGAGTTACAAGAGACCCAGTACTTC. Translation gives CAWSTLAGELQETQYF.

The sample holds many counts of this clone. V gene TRBV5-6 combines with J gene TRBJ2-2; D unclear. Germline V CDR1 and CDR2: SGHDT, YYEEEE. The CDR3 covers 16 residues. Deletions cut 4 bases from V and 2 bases from J, with 15 bases between. CDR3 protein: CASSQDKGHNTGELFF. DNA of the CDR3: TGTGCCAGCAGCCAAGACAAAGGCCATAACACCGGGGAGCTGTTTTTT. Looking up the rest from reference TRBV5-6 and TRBJ2-2 gives the full variable domain: DAGVTQSPTHLIKTRGQQVTLRCSPKSGHDTVSWYQQALGQGPQFIFQYYEEEERQRGNFPDRFSGHQFPNYSSELNVNALLLGDSALYLCASSQDKGHNTGELFFGEGSRLTVL.

The V gene is TRBV19, the J gene TRBJ1-5, with 12 nucleotides matching TRBD1. Germline V gives CDR1 LNHDA, CDR2 SQIVND (reference sequence). This CDR3 spans 16 amino acids. V shed 4 bases and J 4 bases; nucleotides not matched to a gene: 5. The CDR3 bases are TGTGCCAGTAGTAGGGACAGGGGGCGAGGGAATCAGCCCCAGCATTTT. Protein sequence: CASSRDRGRGNQPQHF.

This clone was recorded only once. The chain links TRBV30 to TRBJ1-1; no clear D. The germline V gene encodes CDR1 GTSNPN and CDR2 SVGIG (reference sequence). The V gene lost 5 bases and the J gene lost 4 bases, with 11 bases spanning the gap. The CDR3 is 12 residues long. Written as DNA, the CDR3 is TGTGCCTGGGGGCGTGGCGGCACTGAAGCTTTCTTT. It yields the protein CAWGRGGTEAFF.

The CDR3 sequence is CASSARWGTDTEAFF. The DNA of the CDR3 is TGTGCCAGCAGTGCTAGGTGGGGCACGGACACTGAAGCTTTCTTT. The rearrangement uses TRBV2 and TRBJ1-1, with TRBD1 as a possible D gene (5 bases). This CDR3 spans 15 amino acids. Germline CDR1 is SNHLY and CDR2 is FYNNEI. Trimming removed 4 bases at V and 3 bases at J, with 15 bases between.

This clone was seen only a few times. The chain joins TRBV7-2 to TRBJ1-1; 9 positions match TRBD1. The germline gives CDR1 SGHTA, CDR2 FQGNSA. The V and J ends lost 3 bases and 12 bases, in that order; junction bases with no gene match: 8. The CDR3 covers 13 residues. CDR3 sequence reads: CASSFRGTGTTFF. CDR3 DNA: TGTGCCAGCAGCTTTAGGGGGACAGGGACGACTTTCTTT.

This chain joins TRBV5-1 and TRBJ2-1; no reliable D call. In germline, CDR1 is SGHRS, CDR2 YFSETQ. The ends were cut back, 0 bases at V and 10 bases at J, with 5 bases in the middle. The CDR3 runs 11 residues. The CDR3, as DNA: TGCGCCAGCAGCTTGGCAGGCGAGCAGTTCTTC. Translating gives CASSLAGEQFF.

About this clone itself: One end of the junction is discordant with germline, which a read error may explain. The rearrangement links TRBV7-8 to TRBJ1-2; no clear D gene. The germline V gene has CDR1 SGHVS and CDR2 FQNEAQ. This CDR3 spans 12 amino acids. The CDR3 region is CASSLAAYHQAF. CDR3 DNA: TGTGCCAGCAGCTTAGCGGCATACCACCAGGCCTTC.